The 10 T cell receptor beta chains below were found in one sample sequenced in a study of identical twins. TCRdb recomputed calls from the 5' RACE reads with MiXCR, one row per CDR3 protein. This sample has about 220,000 distinct CDR3 sequences, with approximately 6.8% found just once. These data were likewise used in another study, on yellow fever vaccine responses in identical twins.

Input material: CD8+ T cells sorted from blood. These receptors originate from a woman between 18 and 29 years old in good health.

This clonotype was picked up a small number of times. V is TRBV7-8 and J is TRBJ2-7, with 7 bases that match TRBD1. The ends lost 4 bases at V and 4 bases at J; junction bases unmatched: 4. There are 13 residues in the CDR3. Germline V gene data show CDR1 as SGHVS and CDR2 as FQNEAQ. CDR3 in amino acids: CASSSGQLYEQYV. CDR3 coding DNA: TGTGCCAGCAGCTCGGGACAGCTTTACGAGCAGTACGTC.

The chain combines TRBV27 with TRBJ1-6, with a possible D match to TRBD1 (5 bases). Trimming took 8 bases from V and 10 from J, leaving 15 bases between them. This CDR3 region has 13 residues. Germline assignment: CDR1 MNHEY and CDR2 SMNVEV (reference sequence). CDR3 coding DNA: TGTGCCAGCGGTTCAGGGATGGTCTCACCCCTCCACTTT. Protein sequence: CASGSGMVSPLHF.

The chain employs TRBV5-6 and TRBJ1-1; TRBD1 matches at 7 bases. After removal of 4 bases from V and 5 bases from J, the junction contained 11 bases not matched to a gene. Germline-derived CDR1 and CDR2 are SGHDT and YYEEEE. CDR3 size: 15 residues. The CDR3 sequence: CASSPELTGVTEAFF. CDR3 in DNA: TGTGCCAGCAGCCCGGAACTCACAGGGGTAACTGAAGCTTTCTTT.

This clonotype was seen repeatedly, ten times or more. The chain is built from TRBV7-8 and TRBJ1-4, with D perhaps TRBD1 (5 bases). V dropped 2 bases and J dropped 8 bases, with 15 bases sitting between them. In germline, CDR1 is SGHVS, CDR2 FQNEAQ. The CDR3 consists of 15 residues. CDR3 region: CASSLFGDSGEKLFF. CDR3 coding DNA: TGTGCCAGCAGCTTATTTGGGGACTCGGGAGAAAAACTGTTTTTT.

This chain joins TRBV4-1 and TRBJ2-1; the D is unclear. The germline V gene has CDR1 MGHRA and CDR2 YSYEKL. V was clipped by 1 base and J by 8 bases, with 3 bases between them. The CDR3 contains 11 residues. DNA for the CDR3: TGCGCCAGCAGCCAAGTGGATGAGCAGTTCTTC. Translation: CASSQVDEQFF.

The chain joins TRBV7-9 to TRBJ2-1; the D is unclear. The germline CDR1 and CDR2 sequences are SEHNR and FQNEAQ (reference sequence). This CDR3 comprises 12 residues. V lost 3 bases and J 8 bases, leaving 8 bases between the germline ends. Here the CDR3 DNA reads TGTGCCAGCAGCTTTGGGGTCCATGAGCAGTTCTTC. Amino acid sequence: CASSFGVHEQFF.

V usage is TRBV7-9 and J usage is TRBJ2-3, with TRBD2 identical over 13 bases. The CDR3 covers 17 residues. The V segment lost 1 base and the J segment 3 bases; nucleotides outside the gene matches: 4. Germline V CDR1 and CDR2: SEHNR, FQNEAQ (reference sequence). CDR3 loop: CASSLGTSGSHTDTQYF. CDR3 bases: TGTGCCAGCAGCTTAGGGACTAGCGGGAGTCATACAGATACGCAGTATTTT. Full variable domain (rest looked up from reference TRBV7-9 and TRBJ2-3): DTGVSQNPRHKITKRGQNVTFRCDPISEHNRLYWYRQTLGQGPEFLTYFQNEAQLEKSRLLSDRFSAERPKGSFSTLEIQRTEQGDSAMYLCASSLGTSGSHTDTQYFGPGTRLTVL.

In this sample, this clonotype turned up a few times. The V gene is TRBV4-2, the J gene TRBJ2-7; TRBD2 matches at 10 bases. The ends lost 5 bases at V and 7 bases at J; junction bases unmatched: 2. Germline loops: CDR1 LGHNA, CDR2 YNFKEQ. The CDR3 is 12 amino acids. The CDR3 nucleotides read TGTGCCAGCAGCGGACTAGCGGCAGAGCAGTACTTC. Its protein product is CASSGLAAEQYF.

The chain links TRBV20-1 to TRBJ2-7, with 9 bases matching TRBD1. Germline loops: CDR1 DFQATT, CDR2 SNEGSKA (reference sequence). This CDR3 has 14 residues. V lost 5 bases, J lost 4 bases, and 9 bases stayed unmatched. CDR3 coding DNA: TGCAGTGCTCGTTCCACAGGGGGCTTTTACGAGCAGTACGTC. It yields the protein CSARSTGGFYEQYV.

The table lists this clonotype with a few counts. This rearrangement joins TRBV5-1 to TRBJ2-5, with 12 bases identical to TRBD1. CDR1 and CDR2 (germline): SGHRS, YFSETQ. The CDR3 is 16 residues long. V shed 4 bases and J 5 bases; nucleotides not matched to a gene: 9. This chain's CDR3 is CASSPPGTGGSETQYF. The DNA of the CDR3 is TGCGCCAGCAGCCCACCCGGGACAGGGGGCTCGGAGACCCAGTACTTC.